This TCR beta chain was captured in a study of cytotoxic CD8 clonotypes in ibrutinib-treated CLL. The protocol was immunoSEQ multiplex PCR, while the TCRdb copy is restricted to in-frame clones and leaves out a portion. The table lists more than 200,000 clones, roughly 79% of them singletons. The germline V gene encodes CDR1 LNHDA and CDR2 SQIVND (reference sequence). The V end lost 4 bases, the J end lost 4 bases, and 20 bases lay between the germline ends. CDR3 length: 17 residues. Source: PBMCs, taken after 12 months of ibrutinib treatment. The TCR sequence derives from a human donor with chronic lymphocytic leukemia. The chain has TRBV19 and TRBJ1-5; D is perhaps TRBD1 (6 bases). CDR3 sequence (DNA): TGTGCCAGTAGTAACCCCGGGACATCTAAGGGGAATCAGCCCCAGCATTTT. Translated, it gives CASSNPGTSKGNQPQHF.